This TCR beta chain was recovered during a study of post-analysis software for immune sequencing data. Study-wide findings and caveats: There were four or five TRBV segments more frequent in patients than controls, and TRBV5-6, TRBV5-1 and TRBV20-1 were among them.

cDNA libraries for TCR beta contained unique molecular identifiers. TCRdb independently ran MiXCR on the PCR reads; one entry per CDR3 protein. Here the sample spans roughly 540,000 distinct CDR3 sequences, 34% being singletons. This clonotype was seen a handful of times. Antigen specificity is unknown. This CDR3 has 13 amino acids. Germline lookup yields CDR1 KGHDR and CDR2 SFDVKD. Between the trimmed V and J ends, which lost 4 bases and 8 bases, there was a span of 13 bases. Sequenced sample: blood. The chain couples TRBV24-1 to TRBJ1-2; the D gene is possibly TRBD1 (6 bases). This TCR derives from a girl under 18 with multiple sclerosis. The CDR3 protein is CATSDSGTRGYTF. The CDR3 DNA is TGTGCCACCAGTGACTCCGGGACAAGGGGCTACACCTTC.